This passage covers 25 T cell receptor beta chains from one sample sequenced in a study of CD8 T cells in Susac syndrome (dated by TCRdb to the late 2010s). The library relied on the immunoSEQ multiplex PCR assay. RNA was extracted using the RNeasy kit, and about 0.45 to 1 ug of the RNA was reverse transcribed with random hexamers. Using fastp trimming at Q25 and MiXCR clonotype assembly, TCRdb reanalyzed the public sequencing data and kept in-frame beta chains. Identical CDR3 protein sequences are pooled into one entry, listed with their most common genes and DNA. This sample has about 200,000 distinct CDR3 sequences in its table, and 90% to 95% of those were observed once. Approximately 0.093% of the sample is in the top ten clones. Sequencing was performed on CD4+ T cells from PBMCs. These TCRs come from a human donor with multiple sclerosis.

This clonotype showed up just once. The chain's CDR3 is CATSDGTGDQPQHF. CDR3 in DNA: TGTGCCACCAGTGATGGGACAGGGGATCAGCCCCAGCATTTT. The gene calls are TRBV24-1 and TRBJ1-5; 10 positions agree with TRBD1. The CDR3 loop spans 14 amino acids. Germline assignment: CDR1 KGHDR and CDR2 SFDVKD. The ends lost 3 bases at V and 5 bases at J; junction bases unmatched: 0.

The genes are TRBV6-2 or TRBV6-3 and TRBJ1-2; unclear D gene. Germline V gives CDR1 MNHEY, CDR2 SVGEGT. The length of the CDR3 is 14 residues. Trimming took off 5 bases at V and 4 bases at J, with 14 bases between the two ends. CDR3 in DNA: TGTGCCAGCAGTCCTCGACGGACGATCTATGGCTACACCTTC. Translation gives CASSPRRTIYGYTF.

The CDR3 here is CSVGGGNQPQHF. CDR3 in DNA: TGCAGCGTAGGAGGTGGTAATCAGCCCCAGCATTTT. The rearrangement links TRBV29-1 to TRBJ1-5, with unresolved D. Trimming took 6 bases from V and 4 from J, leaving 10 bases between them. The CDR3 sequence is 12 residues long. Per the germline V gene, CDR1 is SQVTM and CDR2 is ANQGSEA.

This chain connects TRBV7-9 to TRBJ1-4; D is undetermined. This CDR3 is 12 amino acids long. Germline V gene sequence: CDR1 SEHNR, CDR2 FQNEAQ (reference sequence). V dropped 5 bases and J dropped 7 bases, with 8 bases sitting between them. The chain's CDR3 is CASSPTSEKLFF. The CDR3 DNA sequence: TGTGCCAGCAGCCCTACGTCTGAAAAACTGTTTTTT.

The V gene is TRBV30, the J gene TRBJ2-7, with TRBD1 identical over 8 bases. This CDR3 has 13 amino acids. Germline V gene lookup returns CDR1 GTSNPN and CDR2 SVGIG (reference sequence). With V trimmed by 6 bases and J by 5 bases, 9 bases remained unmatched. CDR3 in amino acids: CACSTGAVHEQYF. The CDR3 coding sequence is TGTGCCTGTTCGACAGGGGCGGTCCACGAGCAGTACTTC. Full variable domain (missing parts from reference TRBV30 and TRBJ2-7): SQTIHQWPATLVQPVGSPLSLECTVEGTSNPNLYWYRQAAGRGLQLLFYSVGIGQISSEVPQNLSASRPQDRQFILSSKKLLLSDSGFYLCACSTGAVHEQYFGPGTRLTVT.

The genes are TRBV7-2 and TRBJ1-2; D gene unclear. The CDR3 length is 14 residues. CDR1 is SGHTA and CDR2 is FQGNSA in the germline V gene. The V and J ends lost 2 bases and 3 bases respectively, with 10 bases between them. The CDR3 region has the DNA TGTGCCAGCAGCTTAAATCGGGCAGACTATGGCTACACCTTC. Translating it yields CASSLNRADYGYTF.

This chain joins TRBV20-1 and TRBJ1-2, with D perhaps TRBD1 (5 bases). With 6 bases removed from V and 2 bases from J, the gap between germline ends came to 13 bases. The CDR3 is made up of 13 amino acids. Germline-derived CDR1 and CDR2 are DFQATT and SNEGSKA (reference sequence). CDR3 nucleotide sequence: TGCAGTGCGACCGTCCAGGGCAACTATGGCTACACCTTC. This encodes CSATVQGNYGYTF.

This clonotype was seen just once. Here the CDR3 DNA reads TGTGCCACCCCGGACAGGGACTTC. Amino acids: CATPDRDF. The J gene is TRBJ2-4, the V gene TRBV21-1; the D segment call TRBD1 is taken from the table without a DNA check. TRBV21-1 is marked as a pseudogene. The CDR3 is made up of 8 amino acids.

The genes are TRBV24-1 and TRBJ1-5; tentatively, D is TRBD1 (5 bases). V shed 5 bases and J shed 10 bases, with 14 bases lying between them. Per germline, CDR1 KGHDR and CDR2 SFDVKD. The CDR3 is 13 amino acids. As DNA, the CDR3 is TGTGCCACCAGTGGGGACGGACGAGGCCCCCAGCATTTT. Protein product: CATSGDGRGPQHF.

The CDR3 loop reads CSAPDRLNTEAFF. CDR3 bases: TGCAGTGCTCCCGACAGATTGAACACTGAAGCTTTCTTT. The chain employs TRBV20-1 and TRBJ1-1, with a weak D call TRBD1 (5 bases). Trimming took off 5 bases at V and 0 bases at J, with 10 bases between the two ends. Germline V gene lookup returns CDR1 DFQATT and CDR2 SNEGSKA (reference sequence). The CDR3 is 13 residues long.

V and J are TRBV9 and TRBJ2-5, with 11 bases fitting TRBD2. The V segment lost 4 bases and the J segment 4 bases; nucleotides outside the gene matches: 9. CDR1 is SGDLS, CDR2 YYNGEE, per germline. The CDR3 covers 16 residues. Written as DNA, the CDR3 is TGTGCCAGCAGCACCCACGTAGGGACTAGCGGAGAGACCCAGTACTTC. This translates into CASSTHVGTSGETQYF.

The chain links TRBV5-1 to TRBJ2-7, with D perhaps TRBD1 (6 bases). Between the trimmed V and J ends, which lost 0 bases and 6 bases, there was a span of 10 bases. The CDR3 loop spans 13 amino acids. From germline, CDR1 is SGHRS and CDR2 YFSETQ. The CDR3 sequence: CASSLEFRGEQYF. In DNA, the CDR3 is TGCGCCAGCAGCTTGGAGTTCAGGGGCGAGCAGTACTTC.

The chain is built from TRBV29-1 and TRBJ1-4; the D is unclear. CDR3 length: 13 residues. V was trimmed by 7 bases and J by 10 bases, leaving 19 bases between them. The V gene's germline CDR1 is SQVTM and CDR2 ANQGSEA. The CDR3 protein is CSALDIGWGKLFF. The CDR3, as DNA: TGCAGCGCCCTGGATATAGGGTGGGGAAAACTGTTTTTT.

The DNA for the CDR3 is TGTGCCAGCAGCCCGATCGGGGGACAAAGAGAGACCCAGTACTTC. It is translated as CASSPIGGQRETQYF. The rearrangement links TRBV3-1 to TRBJ2-5; D is tentatively TRBD1 or TRBD2 (6 bases each). The CDR3 is 15 residues long. CDR1 is LGHDT, CDR2 YNNKEL, per germline (reference sequence). Between the trimmed V and J ends, which lost 4 bases and 4 bases, there was a span of 16 bases.

CDR3 sequence: CASSDPSGSDEQFF. CDR3 nucleotide sequence: TGCGCCAGCAGCGATCCCTCTGGCTCGGATGAGCAGTTCTTC. This chain joins TRBV5-1 and TRBJ2-1; D unclear. The CDR3 has 14 amino acids. Trimming cost V 4 bases and J 8 bases, with 16 bases left between them. The germline V gene encodes CDR1 SGHRS and CDR2 YFSETQ.

This chain uses TRBV20-1 with TRBJ2-3; possibly TRBD2 for D (6 bases). From germline, CDR1 is DFQATT and CDR2 SNEGSKA (reference sequence). This CDR3 contains 14 residues. V was trimmed by 0 bases and J by 4 bases, leaving 11 bases between them. CDR3: CSAREGGGPDTQYF. As DNA, the CDR3 is TGCAGTGCTAGAGAGGGGGGAGGCCCAGATACGCAGTATTTT.

V gene TRBV7-2 combines with J gene TRBJ2-7; the D gene is possibly TRBD2 (6 bases). The germline V and J ends were trimmed by 3 bases and 7 bases, with 16 bases remaining between them. The germline CDR1 and CDR2 sequences are SGHTA and FQGNSA. The CDR3 is 14 amino acids. The CDR3 sequence is CASSLKEGVREQYF. As DNA, the CDR3 is TGTGCCAGCAGCTTGAAGGAGGGAGTACGGGAGCAGTACTTC.

V is TRBV20-1 and J is TRBJ2-1, with TRBD2 matching 9 bases. The CDR3 runs 13 residues. J lost 16 bases, V lost 5 bases, and 15 bases had no gene match. Germline CDR1 DFQATT, CDR2 SNEGSKA (reference sequence). The CDR3, as DNA: TGCAGTGCTCTGTCACTAGCGGGCGGCCCACAATTCTTC. Amino acids: CSALSLAGGPQFF.

V and J are TRBV5-6 and TRBJ2-1; D is uncertain. Germline CDR1 and CDR2: SGHDT and YYEEEE. The CDR3 totals 16 residues. The V end lost 0 bases, the J end lost 0 bases, and 10 bases lay between the germline ends. The CDR3 loop is CASSLDGMYSYNEQFF. CDR3 in DNA: TGTGCCAGCAGCTTGGACGGCATGTACTCCTACAATGAGCAGTTCTTC.

This clonotype appeared a few times. CDR3 DNA: TGTGCCAGCTCACCACGGAGAGATACGCAGTATTTT. This codes for CASSPRRDTQYF. The chain carries TRBV18 and TRBJ2-3; D is undetermined. Trimming stripped 1 base from V and 5 bases from J, with 4 bases between. This CDR3 is built from 12 residues. Germline CDR1 KGHSH, CDR2 LQKENI.

The chain has TRBV13 and TRBJ1-1; possibly TRBD1 for D (5 bases). The V and J ends lost 4 bases and 7 bases respectively, with 13 bases between them. The CDR3 loop spans 13 amino acids. Germline loops: CDR1 PRHDT, CDR2 FYEKMQ (reference sequence). The CDR3 here is CASSSSYTGEAFF. The CDR3, as DNA: TGTGCCAGCAGCTCGTCGTACACAGGTGAAGCTTTCTTT.

V and J are TRBV29-1 and TRBJ2-1, with TRBD2 identical over 8 bases. The CDR3 is 13 amino acids. V trimming: 7 bases; J trimming: 6 bases; junction bases outside the gene matches: 8. Germline-derived CDR1 and CDR2 are SQVTM and ANQGSEA. CDR3 DNA: TGCAGCGCACTCGGGGGGGCTCTCAATGAGCAGTTCTTC. Protein sequence: CSALGGALNEQFF.

J is TRBJ1-5 and V is TRBV20-1; 7 bases are shared with TRBD1. The V gene's germline CDR1 is DFQATT and CDR2 SNEGSKA (reference sequence). CDR3 size: 16 residues. V lost 0 bases to trimming and J lost 6 bases; unmatched junction nucleotides: 11. CDR3 region: CSARDPSGQNTQPQHF. For the CDR3, the DNA is TGCAGTGCTAGAGACCCGTCGGGACAGAACACTCAGCCCCAGCATTTT.

The chain has TRBV29-1 and TRBJ1-2; D is uncertain. Germline lookup yields CDR1 SQVTM and CDR2 ANQGSEA. CDR3 length: 13 residues. V shed 4 bases and J shed 1 base, with 10 bases lying between them. The CDR3 protein is CSVAFLFNYGYTF. CDR3 nucleotides: TGCAGCGTTGCCTTTCTGTTTAACTATGGCTACACCTTC.

This clonotype has a handful of counts. CDR3 region: CASSYGGQETQYF. The CDR3 nucleotides are TGTGCCAGCAGTTACGGGGGACAAGAGACCCAGTACTTC. The rearrangement joins TRBV6-2 or TRBV6-3 to TRBJ2-5; D is tentatively TRBD1 or TRBD2 (5 bases each). Per the germline V gene, CDR1 is MNHEY and CDR2 is SVGEGT. The CDR3 runs to 13 residues. Trimming removed 2 bases at V and 2 bases at J, with 6 bases between.